What follows is one T cell receptor (beta chain) and its context. The CDR3 extends over 16 amino acids. The germline V gene encodes CDR1 MNHNS and CDR2 SASEGT. The junction had 6 bases not matched to a gene; V was cut back by 2 bases and J by 3 bases. This sample was included in a study of blood T cell repertoires in COVID-19. Authors' methods: Reference gene primer amplification gave nucleated cell count estimates. Libraries were prepared by immunoSEQ multiplex PCR; TCRdb keeps only in-frame clonotypes and omits some of them. The DNA was the basis for D and trimming; V, J and clone size are from that table. The table lists about 170,000 clones, almost 85% of them singletons.

V usage is TRBV6-1 and J usage is TRBJ2-2; 7 bases agree with TRBD1. The sequence was obtained from a woman older than 75 with COVID-19, enrolled during active disease. Source material: peripheral blood. The CDR3 sequence: CASSERGRRYTGELFF. CDR3 nucleotides: TGTGCCAGCAGTGAAAGGGGGCGGCGATACACCGGGGAGCTGTTTTTT.